This TCR beta chain originates from a study of graft-versus-host responses after intestinal transplantation. Across the study: Every one of the recipients received anti-thymocyte globulin induction and afterwards took tacrolimus and steroids for about 3 years.

Profiling relied on immunoSEQ multiplex PCR, and the TCRdb table lists in-frame clones only, not all of them. The data hold over 65,000 clones, with more than 85% observed a single time. Comments on this clone: The antigen remains undetermined.

The V and J ends lost 1 base and 5 bases respectively, with 9 bases between them. The CDR3 is 13 amino acids. Germline V gene data show CDR1 as PRHDT and CDR2 as FYEKMQ (reference sequence). V usage is TRBV13 and J usage is TRBJ2-7; TRBD2 might be the D (5 bases). The material was unstimulated CD8+ T cells sorted from spleen or lymph node cells, obtained before transplant. The sequence was collected from a human donor who was the organ donor for an intestinal transplant. CDR3 region: CASSLELRDEQYF. CDR3 in DNA: TGTGCCAGCAGCTTAGAATTGCGGGACGAGCAGTACTTC.